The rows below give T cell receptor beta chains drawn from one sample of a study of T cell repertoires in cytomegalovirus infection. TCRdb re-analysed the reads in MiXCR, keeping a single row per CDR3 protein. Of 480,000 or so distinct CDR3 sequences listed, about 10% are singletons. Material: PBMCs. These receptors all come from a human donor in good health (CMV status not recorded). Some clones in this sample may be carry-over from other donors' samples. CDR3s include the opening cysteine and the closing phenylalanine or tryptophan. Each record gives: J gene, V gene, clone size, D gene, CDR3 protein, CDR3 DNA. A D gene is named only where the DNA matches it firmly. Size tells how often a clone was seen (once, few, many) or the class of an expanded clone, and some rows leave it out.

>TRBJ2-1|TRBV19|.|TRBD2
CASSLSSSGRGNEQFF
TGTGCCAGTAGTCTCTCGTCTAGCGGGAGAGGGAATGAGCAGTTCTTC
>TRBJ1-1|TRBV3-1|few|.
CASSQVSTNTEAFF
TGTGCCAGCAGCCAAGTTTCCACGAACACTGAAGCTTTCTTT
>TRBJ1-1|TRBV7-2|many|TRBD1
CASSLMTGGRTEAFF
TGTGCCAGCAGCTTAATGACAGGGGGTCGGACTGAAGCTTTCTTT
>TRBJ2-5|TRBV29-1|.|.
CSVEPRLGIQETQYF
TGCAGCGTTGAGCCGCGACTAGGGATTCAAGAGACCCAGTACTTC
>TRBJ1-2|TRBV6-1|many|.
CASSSGSGRIVGYTF
TGTGCCAGCAGCTCTGGATCGGGACGGATCGTGGGCTACACCTTC
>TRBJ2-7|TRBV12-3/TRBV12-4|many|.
CASSLEGLPSYEQYF
TGTGCCAGCAGTTTAGAGGGACTCCCTTCCTACGAGCAGTACTTC
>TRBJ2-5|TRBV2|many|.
CASRGDQETQYF
TGTGCCAGCAGGGGGGACCAAGAGACCCAGTACTTC
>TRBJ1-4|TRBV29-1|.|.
CSVPLDGDNEKLFF
TGCAGCGTTCCCCTGGACGGGGATAATGAAAAACTGTTTTTT
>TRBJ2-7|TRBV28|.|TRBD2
CASSGGLAVVYEQYF
TGTGCCAGCAGTGGGGGACTAGCGGTTGTGTACGAGCAGTACTTC
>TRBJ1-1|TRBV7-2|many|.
CASSLVLSGRAEAFF
TGTGCCAGCAGCTTAGTTTTGTCCGGGAGGGCTGAAGCTTTCTTT
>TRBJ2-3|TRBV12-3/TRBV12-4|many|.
CASSFAGYTDTQYF
TGTGCCAGCAGTTTTGCAGGTTACACAGATACGCAGTATTTT
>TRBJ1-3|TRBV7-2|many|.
CASSLAGRLTGNTIYF
TGTGCCAGCAGCTTGGCAGGAAGACTTACTGGAAACACCATATATTTT
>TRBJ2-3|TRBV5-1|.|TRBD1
CASSDREMSSQYF
TGCGCCAGCAGTGACAGGGAAATGTCGTCGCAGTATTTT
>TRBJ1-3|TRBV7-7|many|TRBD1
CASSSGTARLGNTIYF
TGTGCCAGCAGCTCCGGGACAGCCAGACTCGGAAACACCATATATTTT
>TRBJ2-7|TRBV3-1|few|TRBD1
CASSPPGGRFSYEQYF
TGTGCCAGCAGCCCCCCAGGGGGACGATTCTCCTACGAGCAGTACTTC
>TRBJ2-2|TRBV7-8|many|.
CASSLARGRFGELFF
TGTGCCAGCAGCTTAGCGCGGGGGCGCTTCGGGGAGCTGTTTTTT
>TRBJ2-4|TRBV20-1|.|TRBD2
CSATSGFLAKNIQYF
TGCAGTGCTACTAGCGGGTTTCTAGCCAAAAACATTCAGTACTTC
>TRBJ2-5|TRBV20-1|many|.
CSARGAEETQYF
TGCAGTGCTAGAGGGGCAGAAGAGACCCAGTACTTC
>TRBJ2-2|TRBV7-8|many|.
CASSGRDKPAGELFF
TGTGCCAGCAGCGGACGGGACAAACCAGCCGGGGAGCTGTTTTTT
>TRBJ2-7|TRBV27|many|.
CASSLSPGRALYEQYF
TGTGCCAGCAGTTTATCGCCCGGGCGGGCTTTATATGAGCAGTACTTC
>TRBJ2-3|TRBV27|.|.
CASSKGATQYF
TGTGCCAGCTCCAAAGGGGCAACGCAGTATTTT
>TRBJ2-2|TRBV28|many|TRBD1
CASSLTGGSAGELFF
TGTGCCAGCAGTCTTACAGGGGGCAGCGCCGGGGAGCTGTTTTTT
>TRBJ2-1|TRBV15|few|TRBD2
CATSTLSGNSYNEQFF
TGTGCCACCAGCACACTTAGCGGGAACTCCTACAATGAGCAGTTCTTC
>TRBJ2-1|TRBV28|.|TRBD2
CASSFGTSGGFYNEQFF
TGTGCCAGCAGTTTCGGGACTAGCGGGGGGTTTTACAATGAGCAGTTCTTC
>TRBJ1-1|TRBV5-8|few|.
CASSHSEFPDTEAFF
TGTGCCAGCAGCCACTCGGAGTTCCCTGACACTGAAGCTTTCTTT
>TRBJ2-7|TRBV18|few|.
CASSTTVADEQYF
TGTGCCAGCTCAACGACCGTGGCGGACGAGCAGTACTTC
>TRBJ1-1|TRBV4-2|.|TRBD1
CASRLDRGNTEAFF
TGTGCCAGCAGACTGGACAGGGGGAACACTGAAGCTTTCTTT
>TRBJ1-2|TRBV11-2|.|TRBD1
CASSFSRRRDSHNYGYTF
TGTGCCAGCAGCTTTTCCCGCCGCCGGGACAGCCATAACTATGGCTACACCTTC
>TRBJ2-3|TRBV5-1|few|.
CASSLTRDAGIRADTQYF
TGCGCCAGCAGCCTCACCAGGGATGCGGGGATCCGGGCAGATACGCAGTATTTT
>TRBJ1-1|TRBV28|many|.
CAVGTGGTEAFF
TGTGCCGTCGGGACGGGCGGCACTGAAGCTTTCTTT
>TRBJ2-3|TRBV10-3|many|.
CAISIEGHSTDTQYF
TGTGCCATCAGTATTGAGGGACACAGCACAGATACGCAGTATTTT
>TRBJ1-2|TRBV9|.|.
CASSVVTESMSYTF
TGTGCCAGCAGCGTAGTAACAGAATCTATGAGCTACACCTTC
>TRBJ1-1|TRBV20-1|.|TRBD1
CSAQDRGGAFF
TGCAGTGCCCAAGACAGGGGTGGAGCTTTCTTT
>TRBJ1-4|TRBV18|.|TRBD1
CASSPDPGQGREKLFF
TGTGCCAGCTCACCAGACCCGGGACAGGGACGCGAAAAACTGTTTTTT
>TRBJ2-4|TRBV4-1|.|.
CASSLGRPLAKNIQYF
TGCGCCAGCAGCCTAGGTCGTCCCTTAGCCAAAAACATTCAGTACTTC
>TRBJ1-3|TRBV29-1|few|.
CSVEDRVANTIYF
TGCAGCGTTGAAGACAGAGTCGCAAACACCATATATTTT
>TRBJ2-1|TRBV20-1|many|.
CSAADNSYNEQFF
TGCAGTGCGGCCGACAACTCCTACAATGAGCAGTTCTTC
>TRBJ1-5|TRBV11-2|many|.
CASSLEVGQPQHF
TGTGCCAGCAGCCTAGAGGTTGGGCAGCCCCAGCATTTT
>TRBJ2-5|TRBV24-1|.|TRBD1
CATSFGQGVAETQYF
TGTGCCACCAGTTTCGGACAGGGGGTGGCAGAGACCCAGTACTTC
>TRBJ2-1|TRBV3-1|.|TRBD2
CASSQDLVTVGLAGDEQFF
TGTGCCAGCAGCCAAGATCTTGTGACGGTGGGACTAGCGGGAGACGAGCAGTTCTTC